This T cell receptor (beta chain) was sequenced in a study of blood T cell repertoires in COVID-19. Study-wide background: PBMCs, B-cell-depleted T cells, or T cells were the source of the cDNA or gDNA that made up the material.

CDR1 is SGHAT and CDR2 is FQNNGV in the germline V gene. Trimming at V came to 4 bases and at J to 6 bases, leaving 2 bases not matched to a gene. This CDR3 spans 13 amino acids. Sequencing was performed with immunoSEQ multiplex PCR; in TCRdb, only in-frame clones are kept and a portion is missing. The sample has about 220,000 clones; around 83% are singletons. This chain uses TRBV11-2 with TRBJ2-2, with TRBD2 identical over 7 bases. The clonotype comes from a man in his fifties who had recovered from COVID-19. Sequenced input: peripheral blood. CDR3 sequence: CASSWGGSGELFF. In DNA form, the CDR3 reads TGTGCCAGCAGCTGGGGGGGTTCCGGGGAGCTGTTTTTT.